The T cell receptor beta chain under discussion was sequenced for a study of OX40 agonist ivuxolimab in advanced cancers. Data came from immunoSEQ multiplex PCR; TCRdb stores just in-frame clones and leaves some out. The sample holds 80,000 to 100,000 clones, around nine tenths seen once. This sample comprised CD4+ or CD8+ T cells sorted from blood, obtained in a trial of the OX40 agonist ivuxolimab. The sequence was collected from an adult with an advanced solid tumor such as melanoma, head and neck, liver or kidney cancer.

For the CDR3, the DNA is TGTGCCAGCAGCCCAGAAGGCCCTCCAAACAATGAGCAGTTCTTC. Amino acid sequence: CASSPEGPPNNEQFF. The V call is TRBV21-1, the J call TRBJ2-1. TRBV21-1 is listed as a pseudogene. The CDR3 consists of 15 residues.